These 24 T cell receptor beta chains originate from one sample sequenced in a study of blood T cells in healthy people across ages. Sample-barcoded 5' priming and a J-beta primer mix drove a second PCR of roughly 6 to 12 cycles. One entry per CDR3 protein, called by TCRdb with MiXCR from the 5' RACE reads. The table includes 1.5 million or so distinct CDR3 sequences, around two fifths detected once. Sequenced sample: blood. Receptor source: a woman aged 18-29 years in good health.

The chain uses TRBV20-1 and TRBJ2-1; D is perhaps TRBD2 (6 bases). The end of the DNA fits TRBJ2-7 better, so the J call may be wrong. The CDR3 is 16 amino acids. The germline V gene encodes CDR1 DFQATT and CDR2 SNEGSKA (reference sequence). Written as DNA, the CDR3 is TGCAGTGCTAGAGGCGTTCCAGCGGGCTTCTACAATGAGCAGTACTTC. This gives the protein CSARGVPAGFYNEQYF.

The chain has TRBV19 and TRBJ1-2; no definite D call. Per the germline V gene, CDR1 is LNHDA and CDR2 is SQIVND (reference sequence). V dropped 4 bases and J dropped 4 bases, with 10 bases sitting between them. The CDR3 runs to 13 residues. The CDR3 here is CASSRGIIYGYTF. The CDR3 DNA follows: TGTGCCAGTAGTAGGGGAATTATCTATGGCTACACCTTC.

The CDR3 sequence is CASSLRERYEQYF. CDR3 bases: TGTGCCAGCAGTCTTAGGGAACGCTACGAGCAGTACTTC. The chain is built from TRBV27 and TRBJ2-7, with unresolved D. Germline values: CDR1 MNHEY, CDR2 SMNVEV (reference sequence). Trimming took 5 bases from V and 3 from J, leaving 11 bases between them. The CDR3 extends over 13 amino acids.

V usage is TRBV5-1 and J usage is TRBJ2-5, with TRBD2 matching over 8 bases. Trimming took 7 bases from V and 5 from J; bases not matched to a gene: 7. This CDR3 spans 13 amino acids. Germline lookup yields CDR1 SGHRS and CDR2 YFSETQ. CDR3 nucleotides: TGCGCCAGCCGGACTAGCATTGGTGAGACCCAGTACTTC. Amino acid sequence: CASRTSIGETQYF.

The chain uses TRBV6-2 or TRBV6-3 and TRBJ2-1, with unresolved D. With 4 bases removed from V and 8 bases from J, the gap between germline ends came to 12 bases. Germline V gene data show CDR1 as MNHEY and CDR2 as SVGEGT. The CDR3 is 13 amino acids. In DNA, the CDR3 is TGTGCCAGCAGTTTTGGCCTGGGCCATGAGCAGTTCTTC. This encodes CASSFGLGHEQFF.

The V gene is TRBV6-1, the J gene TRBJ2-7, with TRBD1 identical over 8 bases. The germline gives CDR1 MNHNS, CDR2 SASEGT. With V trimmed by 8 bases and J by 0 bases, 6 bases remained unmatched. The CDR3 consists of 14 residues. The CDR3 DNA is TGTGCCAGCTCCAAGGACAGGGCCTCCTACGAGCAGTACTTC. It is translated as CASSKDRASYEQYF.

This clonotype came up many times. The chain uses TRBV29-1 and TRBJ2-1; possibly TRBD2 for D (6 bases). CDR3 size: 16 residues. V was pared by 0 bases and J by 0 bases, with 12 bases between. The germline V gene has CDR1 SQVTM and CDR2 ANQGSEA. CDR3 in DNA: TGCAGCGTTGAAGATCCGGGGACTTCCTCCTACAATGAGCAGTTCTTC. Its protein is CSVEDPGTSSYNEQFF.

The CDR3 sequence is CASSSNPGLLGEAFF. Here the CDR3 DNA reads TGTGCCAGCAGCTCCAATCCTGGGCTTCTAGGTGAAGCTTTCTTT. V is TRBV7-3 and J is TRBJ1-1; no firm D call. The CDR3 is 15 residues long. Germline CDR1 reads SGHTA; CDR2 reads FQGTGA. Trimming stripped 4 bases from V and 7 bases from J, with 19 bases between.

This clonotype was seen more than once but under ten times. DNA for the CDR3: TGCAGCGTCGCACCTACAGGAGCCAGCTCCTACGAGCAGTACTTC. It codes for CSVAPTGASSYEQYF. This chain uses TRBV29-1 with TRBJ2-7; weak D call: TRBD1 (5 bases). From germline, CDR1 is SQVTM and CDR2 ANQGSEA. The V end lost 6 bases, the J end lost 0 bases, and 18 bases lay between the germline ends. CDR3 length: 15 residues.

V gene TRBV6-5 combines with J gene TRBJ2-1, with D tentatively TRBD1 or TRBD2 (5 bases each). The J call could be wrong; TRBJ2-7 is a better fit for the DNA end. The germline V gene has CDR1 MNHEY and CDR2 SVGAGI. The CDR3 consists of 15 residues. The CDR3 reads CASSYGATDYNEQYF. CDR3 nucleotide sequence: TGTGCCAGCAGTTACGGCGCGACAGACTACAATGAGCAGTACTTC.

The rearrangement uses TRBV7-2 and TRBJ1-5; maybe TRBD1 (6 bases). CDR1 is SGHTA, CDR2 FQGNSA, per germline. Trimming stripped 1 base from V and 0 bases from J, with 10 bases between. CDR3 length: 16 amino acids. The CDR3 DNA sequence: TGTGCCAGCAGCTTAGGGACAGCTCTTAGCAATCAGCCCCAGCATTTT. Its translation: CASSLGTALSNQPQHF.

The sample holds a few counts of this clonotype. The chain has TRBV5-4 and TRBJ2-7; D remains unclear. In germline, CDR1 is SGHNT, CDR2 YYREEE (reference sequence). This CDR3 has 15 residues. The ends were cut back, 1 base at V and 0 bases at J, with 11 bases in the middle. The CDR3 reads CASSLPSRSSYEQYF. The CDR3 DNA sequence: TGTGCCAGCAGCTTGCCATCCAGGAGCTCCTACGAGCAGTACTTC.

The chain carries TRBV28 and TRBJ1-6, with D perhaps TRBD1 (6 bases). The V gene's germline CDR1 is MDHEN and CDR2 SYDVKM. CDR3 size: 16 residues. V was cut by 2 bases and J by 4 bases, with 12 bases left in between. The CDR3 here is CASSLGTTYYNSPLHF. CDR3 sequence (DNA): TGTGCCAGCAGTTTAGGGACAACTTATTATAATTCACCCCTCCACTTT.

The chain has TRBV6-5 and TRBJ2-5; 8 bases match TRBD2. The J segment lost 11 bases and the V segment lost 6 bases, leaving 8 bases of the junction unmatched. The length of the CDR3 is 12 residues. CDR1 and CDR2 (germline): MNHEY, SVGAGI. The CDR3 coding sequence is TGTGCCAGCAGCCCGAGCGGGGGCTGGCAGTACTTC. Its protein product is CASSPSGGWQYF.

Comment on this clonotype: One end of the junction is discordant with germline, which a read error may explain. This chain links TRBV5-1 with TRBJ2-5, with D perhaps matching TRBD1 (5 bases). Germline loops: CDR1 SGHRS, CDR2 YFSETQ. The CDR3 covers 15 residues. The CDR3 DNA reads as TGCGCCAGCGGCTTCCCCGACAGAAACCAAGAGACCCAGTACTTC. This encodes CASGFPDRNQETQYF.

In this sample, this clonotype turned up a few times. This chain connects TRBV29-1 to TRBJ2-5; TRBD2 is a possible D gene (6 bases). The J call is in doubt because the DNA end fits TRBJ2-1 better. Germline V gene lookup returns CDR1 SQVTM and CDR2 ANQGSEA. The CDR3 totals 13 residues. The CDR3 region is CSVARGTQETQFF. The CDR3 region has the DNA TGCAGCGTTGCGCGGGGTACTCAAGAGACCCAGTTCTTC.

The chain has TRBV2 and TRBJ2-3, with D possibly TRBD2 on 5 matching bases. CDR3 size: 14 residues. Germline CDR1 is SNHLY and CDR2 is FYNNEI. The V end was cut by 5 bases, the J end by 4 bases, with 13 bases between. CDR3 region: CASSPGRSADTQYF. CDR3 sequence (DNA): TGTGCCAGCAGTCCGGGAAGAAGTGCAGATACGCAGTATTTT.

This clonotype was observed a few times. The rearrangement links TRBV12-3 or TRBV12-4 to TRBJ2-1; D tentatively fits TRBD1 or TRBD2 (5 bases each). Trimming took 3 bases from V and 0 from J, leaving 15 bases between them. The CDR3 is made up of 17 amino acids. The CDR3: CASSLRDVQSSYNEQFF. In DNA form, the CDR3 reads TGTGCCAGCAGTTTGAGGGACGTACAGAGCTCCTACAATGAGCAGTTCTTC.

A single count supports this clonotype. V is TRBV6-5 and J is TRBJ2-7; TRBD2 might be the D (6 bases). Germline V gene sequence: CDR1 MNHEY, CDR2 SVGAGI. There are 13 residues in the CDR3. V was shortened by 4 bases and J by 5 bases, with 12 bases between the two germline ends. CDR3 sequence reads: CASSSGGSHEQYF. The CDR3 DNA follows: TGTGCCAGCAGTTCCGGGGGTTCACACGAGCAGTACTTC.

This clonotype was picked up many times. V usage is TRBV29-1 and J usage is TRBJ2-3, with no clear D. The V end lost 4 bases, the J end lost 6 bases, and 8 bases lay between the germline ends. The CDR3 loop spans 11 amino acids. From germline, CDR1 is SQVTM and CDR2 ANQGSEA. The CDR3 sequence: CSVVGPDTQYF. The CDR3 DNA follows: TGCAGCGTTGTAGGTCCGGATACGCAGTATTTT.

V usage is TRBV5-4 and J usage is TRBJ2-1; no definite D call. The germline gives CDR1 SGHNT, CDR2 YYREEE (reference sequence). V lost 7 bases, J lost 9 bases, and 11 bases lay in between. This CDR3 has 11 residues. The CDR3 region has the DNA TGTGCCAGCCCCTCGAGAAGTGAGCAGTTCTTC. Amino acids: CASPSRSEQFF.

The chain combines TRBV5-1 with TRBJ2-1; 7 bases align to TRBD1. The CDR3 runs 13 residues. Germline V gene sequence: CDR1 SGHRS, CDR2 YFSETQ. Trimming cost V 5 bases and J 6 bases; bases outside gene matches: 5. The CDR3 nucleotides read TGCGCCAGCAGGTGGGACAGCCTCAATGAGCAGTTCTTC. It codes for CASRWDSLNEQFF.

This clonotype was observed a few times. The V and J genes are TRBV27 and TRBJ2-3; 8 nucleotides align to TRBD2. CDR1 and CDR2 from the germline V gene are MNHEY and SMNVEV (reference sequence). The length of the CDR3 is 16 residues. Losses at the gene ends were 2 bases for V and 5 bases for J; bases not matched to a gene: 9. This CDR3 reads CASSLLSGLEVDTQYF. CDR3 DNA: TGTGCCAGCAGTTTACTCTCGGGACTAGAGGTAGATACGCAGTATTTT.

This clonotype has more than one count but fewer than ten. The V call is TRBV6-4, the J call TRBJ2-3, with 7 bases fitting TRBD2. The germline CDR1 and CDR2 sequences are MRHNA and SNTAGT. The CDR3 runs 14 residues. The trim removed 2 bases at V and 8 bases at J, leaving 7 bases unmatched. The CDR3 nucleotides read TGTGCCAGCAGTGACCTTAGCCCGGGGGGTACGCAGTATTTT. Encoded protein: CASSDLSPGGTQYF.